The 14 T cell receptor beta chains below were found in one sample sequenced in a study of TIL therapy for anti-PD-1-resistant metastatic lung cancer. Time point indicated: pre-treatment sample, taken before nivolumab and TIL therapy. This was the immunoSEQ v3 assay. TCRdb's table, derived via immunoSEQ multiplex PCR, lists solely in-frame clones and lacks some. This table has about 52,000 clones, approximately 79% appearing once. The starting material was blood, obtained at baseline. The receptors here all came from a woman aged 25-80 years with non-small cell lung cancer.

The chain is built from TRBV7-6 and TRBJ2-3; 11 nucleotides match TRBD2. The germline CDR1 and CDR2 sequences are SGHVS and FNYEAQ. The CDR3 covers 19 residues. Trimming at V came to 0 bases and at J to 2 bases, leaving 10 bases not matched to a gene. CDR3 DNA sequence: TGTGCCAGCAGCTTAGCAACTAGCGGGGGTACGGGTATCACAGATACGCAGTATTTT. Amino acids: CASSLATSGGTGITDTQYF.

The genes are TRBV7-8 and TRBJ2-3, with a possible D match to TRBD2 (7 bases). CDR3 length equals 18 residues. Germline V CDR1 and CDR2: SGHVS, FQNEAQ. V lost 1 base and J lost 2, with 19 bases in between. The DNA of the CDR3 is TGTGCCAGCAGCTTAGGATCCGCGGGGGCACTATACACAGATACGCAGTATTTT. It encodes CASSLGSAGALYTDTQYF.

This chain uses TRBV11-2 with TRBJ1-4, with D hard to call. The length of the CDR3 is 18 residues. Germline CDR1 reads SGHAT; CDR2 reads FQNNGV. Trimming shortened V by 5 bases and J by 2 bases, and 21 bases separated the two germline ends. In nucleotides, the CDR3 is TGTGCCAGCAGCCGGAATCTGTACCTCAGGAGGACTAATGAAAAACTGTTTTTT. This encodes CASSRNLYLRRTNEKLFF.

The V and J genes are TRBV5-5 and TRBJ1-2; possible D gene TRBD1, 6 bases. Per the germline V gene, CDR1 is SGHKS and CDR2 is YYEKEE (reference sequence). The CDR3 totals 15 residues. The germline V and J ends were trimmed by 5 bases and 3 bases, with 17 bases remaining between them. The CDR3, as DNA: TGTGCCAGCAGGCGGGGGGGCGCGTCGGACTATGGCTACACCTTC. It translates to CASRRGGASDYGYTF.

This clone has only one observation. This chain uses TRBV2 with TRBJ2-1; 15 nucleotides line up with TRBD2. The ends lost 7 bases at V and 0 bases at J; junction bases unmatched: 16. This CDR3 has 21 amino acids. CDR1 is SNHLY, CDR2 FYNNEI, per germline. The chain's CDR3 is CASTDLGTSGRSTSSYNEQFF. DNA for the CDR3: TGTGCCAGCACGGACCTTGGGACTAGCGGGAGGTCTACTAGCTCCTACAATGAGCAGTTCTTC.

This clone appeared a single time. V usage is TRBV10-3 and J usage is TRBJ1-2; no definite D call. CDR1 is ENHRY and CDR2 is SYGVKD in the germline V gene. This CDR3 comprises 14 residues. The V and J ends lost 7 bases and 5 bases respectively, with 17 bases between them. The CDR3 region has the DNA TGTGCCATCACCCCCCGCGACGTTGAATATGGCTACACCTTC. As protein: CAITPRDVEYGYTF.

The chain is built from TRBV2 and TRBJ2-2, with TRBD2 matching 10 bases. Trimming took 7 bases from V and 8 from J; bases not matched to a gene: 10. Germline CDR1 and CDR2: SNHLY and FYNNEI. The CDR3 spans 15 residues. The CDR3 nucleotides read TGTGCCAGCACTCGGGCTAGCGGGAGTTCTGGGGAGCTGTTTTTT. Its translation is CASTRASGSSGELFF.

The chain links TRBV6-1 to TRBJ2-7; no definite D call. CDR1 is MNHNS and CDR2 is SASEGT in the germline V gene. Trimming cost V 5 bases and J 1 base, with 15 bases left between them. The CDR3 runs to 15 residues. CDR3 nucleotides: TGTGCCAGCAGTCTATATCCTACTTCATCCTACGAGCAGTACTTC. Amino acid sequence: CASSLYPTSSYEQYF.

The CDR3 sequence: CAISENTDTQYF. CDR3 DNA: TGTGCCATCAGTGAGAACACAGATACGCAGTATTTT. The chain carries TRBV10-3 and TRBJ2-3; the D is unclear. CDR1 and CDR2 (germline): ENHRY, SYGVKD. CDR3 length equals 12 residues. Trimming took off 2 bases at V and 2 bases at J, with 2 bases between the two ends.

The chain recombines TRBV4-1 with TRBJ2-1; D call uncertain. Per germline, CDR1 MGHRA and CDR2 YSYEKL. Trimming removed 0 bases at V and 6 bases at J, with 6 bases between. The CDR3 extends over 13 amino acids. The CDR3: CASSQELTNEQFF. CDR3 coding DNA: TGCGCCAGCAGCCAAGAGTTGACCAATGAGCAGTTCTTC.

This chain links TRBV20-1 with TRBJ2-1; the D is unclear. From germline, CDR1 is DFQATT and CDR2 SNEGSKA (reference sequence). The length of the CDR3 is 10 residues. CDR3 sequence (DNA): TGCAGCGGTAGCTACAATGAGCAGTTCTTC. Protein sequence: CSGSYNEQFF.

This chain joins TRBV5-6 and TRBJ1-6; D call uncertain. The CDR3 has 15 residues. The V end lost 3 bases, the J end lost 4 bases, and 11 bases lay between the germline ends. Germline V gene data show CDR1 as SGHDT and CDR2 as YYEEEE. CDR3 nucleotide sequence: TGTGCCAGCAGCTCCACCTCAGTATATAATTCACCCCTCCACTTT. Protein sequence: CASSSTSVYNSPLHF.

V usage is TRBV7-9 and J usage is TRBJ1-2; no clear D gene. Germline V gene sequence: CDR1 SEHNR, CDR2 FQNEAQ (reference sequence). CDR3 length: 12 amino acids. Deletions cut 4 bases from V and 6 bases from J, with 9 bases between. As DNA, the CDR3 is TGTGCCAGCAGCTCCAGGAGAGATGGCTACACCTTC. Protein sequence: CASSSRRDGYTF. The variable domain in full, with the rest retrieved from reference TRBV7-9 and TRBJ1-2, is DTGVSQNPRHKITKRGQNVTFRCDPISEHNRLYWYRQTLGQGPEFLTYFQNEAQLEKSRLLSDRFSAERPKGSFSTLEIQRTEQGDSAMYLCASSSRRDGYTFGSGTRLTVV.

This sequence joins TRBV25-1 and TRBJ2-2, with TRBD1 as a possible D gene (6 bases). The CDR3 is made up of 15 amino acids. V was pared by 7 bases and J by 2 bases, with 14 bases between. The germline CDR1 and CDR2 sequences are MGHDK and SYGVNS. The CDR3 DNA sequence: TGTGCCAGCATGACCAGACAGGCCAACACCGGGGAGCTGTTTTTT. Protein: CASMTRQANTGELFF.